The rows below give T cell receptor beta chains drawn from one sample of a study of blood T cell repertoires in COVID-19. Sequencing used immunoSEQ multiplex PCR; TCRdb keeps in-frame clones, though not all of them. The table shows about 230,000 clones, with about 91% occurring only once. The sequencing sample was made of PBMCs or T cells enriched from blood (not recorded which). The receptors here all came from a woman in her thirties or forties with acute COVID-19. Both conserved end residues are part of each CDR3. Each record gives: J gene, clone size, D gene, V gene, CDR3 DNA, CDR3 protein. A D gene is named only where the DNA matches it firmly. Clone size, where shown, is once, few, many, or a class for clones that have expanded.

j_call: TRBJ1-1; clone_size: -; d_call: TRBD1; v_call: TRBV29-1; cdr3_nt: TGCAGCGTTAACAGGGGGGACAACACTGAAGCTTTCTTT; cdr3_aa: CSVNRGDNTEAFF
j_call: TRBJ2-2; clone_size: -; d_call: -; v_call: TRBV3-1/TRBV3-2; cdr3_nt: TGTGCCAGCAGCCACGGCGGGGTCACCGGGGAGCTGTTTTTT; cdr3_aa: CASSHGGVTGELFF
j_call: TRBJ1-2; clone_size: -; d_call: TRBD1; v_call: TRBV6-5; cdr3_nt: TGTGCCAGCAGTCAACTGGGGACAGGTGGCTTC; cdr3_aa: CASSQLGTGGF
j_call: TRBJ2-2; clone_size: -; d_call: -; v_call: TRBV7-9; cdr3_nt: TGTGCCAGCAGCCGGGGGACAGTGAACACCGGGGAGCTGTTTTTT; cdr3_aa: CASSRGTVNTGELFF
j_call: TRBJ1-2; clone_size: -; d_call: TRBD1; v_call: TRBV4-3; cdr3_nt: TGCGCCAGCAGGCATTCTGGACAGGGTAAAGGCTACACCTTC; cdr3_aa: CASRHSGQGKGYTF
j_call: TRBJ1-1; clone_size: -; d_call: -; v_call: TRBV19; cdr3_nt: TGTGCCAGTAATCCCCCAGGGTTTGCGAACACTGAAGCTTTCTTT; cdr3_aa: CASNPPGFANTEAFF
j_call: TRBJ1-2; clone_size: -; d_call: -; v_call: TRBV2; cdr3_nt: TGTGCCAGCAGTTCCAGGGTCGTCTATGGCTACACCTTC; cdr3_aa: CASSSRVVYGYTF
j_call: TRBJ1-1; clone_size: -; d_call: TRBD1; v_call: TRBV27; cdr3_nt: TGTGCCAGCAAGACAGGGGGATACACTGAAGCTTTCTTT; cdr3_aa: CASKTGGYTEAFF
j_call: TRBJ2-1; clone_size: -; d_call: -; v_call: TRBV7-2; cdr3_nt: TGTGCCAGCAGCTCGGCCTTTGCTACGGGAGAGCGGTTCTTC; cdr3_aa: CASSSAFATGERFF
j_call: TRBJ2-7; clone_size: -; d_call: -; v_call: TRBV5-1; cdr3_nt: TGCGCCAGCAGCTTGGACGGTGGGCAGTACGAGCAGTACTTC; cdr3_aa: CASSLDGGQYEQYF
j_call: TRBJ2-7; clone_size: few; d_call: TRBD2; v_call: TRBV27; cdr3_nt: TGTGCCAGCAGTTTAGGGGCGGGGGACGAGCAGTACTTC; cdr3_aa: CASSLGAGDEQYF
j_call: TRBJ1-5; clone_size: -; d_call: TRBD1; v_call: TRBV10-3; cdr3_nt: TGTGCCATCGGTTTGGACAGGGACAATCAGCCCCAGCATTTT; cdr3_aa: CAIGLDRDNQPQHF
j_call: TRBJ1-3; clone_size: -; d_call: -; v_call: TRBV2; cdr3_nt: TGTGCCAGCAGCGACCAGGCCTCTGGAAACACCATATATTTT; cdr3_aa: CASSDQASGNTIYF
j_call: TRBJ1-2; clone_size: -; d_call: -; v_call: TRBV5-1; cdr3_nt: TGCGCCAGCAACGGCGGGCTTAACTATGGCTACACCTTC; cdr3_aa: CASNGGLNYGYTF
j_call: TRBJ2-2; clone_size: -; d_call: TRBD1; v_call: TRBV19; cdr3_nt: TGTGCCAGTAGTAGGGACAGGGAGGTAGGGGAGCTGTTTTTT; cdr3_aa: CASSRDREVGELFF
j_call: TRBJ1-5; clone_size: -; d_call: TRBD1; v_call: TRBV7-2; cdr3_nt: TGTGCCAGCAGCCAGACAGGGGCAGGGCAGCCCCAGCATTTT; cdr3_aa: CASSQTGAGQPQHF
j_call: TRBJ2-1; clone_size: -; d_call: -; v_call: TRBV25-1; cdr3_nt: TGTGCCAGCCTCGTCGGAGGCAATGAGCAGTTCTTC; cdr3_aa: CASLVGGNEQFF
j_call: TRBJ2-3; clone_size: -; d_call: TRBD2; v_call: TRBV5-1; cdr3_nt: TGCGCCAGCAGCTTGTCGAGGCGGGGGAACACAGATACGCAGTATTTT; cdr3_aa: CASSLSRRGNTDTQYF
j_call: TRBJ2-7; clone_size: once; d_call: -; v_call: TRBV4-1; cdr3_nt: TGCGCCAGCAGCCAAGGACAGACTTCCTACGAGCAGTACTTC; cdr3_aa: CASSQGQTSYEQYF
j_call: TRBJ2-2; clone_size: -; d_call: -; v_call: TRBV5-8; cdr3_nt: TGTGCCAGCAGCTCGGACTCCGGGGGATCGGGGGAGTACACCGGGGAGCTGTTTTTT; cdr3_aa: CASSSDSGGSGEYTGELFF
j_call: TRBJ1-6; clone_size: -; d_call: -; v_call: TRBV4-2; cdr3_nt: TGTGCCAGCAGCCAAGTGATAGGGAGGCAATCCTCCGCTAATTCACCCCTCCACTTT; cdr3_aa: CASSQVIGRQSSANSPLHF
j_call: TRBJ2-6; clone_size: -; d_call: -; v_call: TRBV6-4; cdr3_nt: TGTGCCAGCAGTGACGGGTTAGGGGCTGGGGCCAACGTCCTGACTTTC; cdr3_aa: CASSDGLGAGANVLTF
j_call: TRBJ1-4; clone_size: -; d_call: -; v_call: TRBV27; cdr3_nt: TGTGCCAGCGGAAGACCGGGACACAATGAAAAACTGTTTTTT; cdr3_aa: CASGRPGHNEKLFF
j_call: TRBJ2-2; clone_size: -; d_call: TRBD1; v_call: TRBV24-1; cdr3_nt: TGTGCCACAGCCGGGACAGGTAACACCGGGGAGCTGTTTTTT; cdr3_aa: CATAGTGNTGELFF
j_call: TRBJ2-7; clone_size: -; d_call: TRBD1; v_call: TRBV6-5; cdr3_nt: TGTGCCAGCAGGCAGACAGGGAGCTCCTACGAGCAGTACTTC; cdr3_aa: CASRQTGSSYEQYF
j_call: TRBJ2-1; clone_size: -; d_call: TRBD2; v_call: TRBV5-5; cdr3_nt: TGTGCCAGCAGCTTGGGGCTAGCGGGGGTCTACAATGAGCAGTTCTTC; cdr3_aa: CASSLGLAGVYNEQFF
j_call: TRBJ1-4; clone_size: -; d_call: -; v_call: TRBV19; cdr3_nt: TGTGCCAGTATAGGGGATACTAATGAAAAACTGTTTTTT; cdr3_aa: CASIGDTNEKLFF
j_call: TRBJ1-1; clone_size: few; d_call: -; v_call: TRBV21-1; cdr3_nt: TGTGCCAGCAGCGACCAAAAGATCAAAGAGACAGGGTCGCATTCAAGGTATGCTTTCTTT; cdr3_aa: CASSDQKIKETGSHSRYAFF
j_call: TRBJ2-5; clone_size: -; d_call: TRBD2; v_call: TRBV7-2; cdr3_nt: TGTGCCAGCAGCCTGACTAGCGGCCAAGAGACCCAGTACTTC; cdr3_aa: CASSLTSGQETQYF
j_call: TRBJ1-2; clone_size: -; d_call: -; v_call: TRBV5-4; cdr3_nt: TGTGCCAGCAGCTTCGGGGAAGCCTATGGCTACACCTTC; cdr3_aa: CASSFGEAYGYTF
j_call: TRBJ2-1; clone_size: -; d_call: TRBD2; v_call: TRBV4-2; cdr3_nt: TGTGCCAGCAGCCAGATTAATATGGGACTAGCAGAGGAGCAGTTCTTC; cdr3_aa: CASSQINMGLAEEQFF
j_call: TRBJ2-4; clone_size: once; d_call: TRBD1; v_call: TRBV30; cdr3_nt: TGTGCCTGGGAACAGGGGGCCAAAAACATTCAGTACTTC; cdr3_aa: CAWEQGAKNIQYF